These T cell receptor beta chains were read from a single sample in a study of T-cell reconstitution after alpha-beta-depleted transplantation in children. TCRdb re-called the PCR reads through MiXCR, storing one row per CDR3 protein. The repertoire holds about 300,000 distinct CDR3 sequences, with over 7.5% as singletons. Source: peripheral blood, taken 360 days after TCRalphabeta/CD19-depleted stem cell transplant. The source is a female patient aged 2-15 years who had a stem cell transplant for Fanconi anemia, so the T cells may come from the graft donor. Both conserved end residues are part of each CDR3. D genes are given only for firm matches. Clone sizes are given selectively: once, few, many, or a class where the clone is expanded.

abundance	len	v_gene	d_gene	j_gene	CDR3aa	CDR3nt
many	13	TRBV6-1	-	TRBJ2-7	CASSQNRDYEQYF	TGTGCCAGCAGTCAAAATCGGGACTACGAGCAGTACTTC
few	14	TRBV20-1	-	TRBJ1-5	CSASWGPTAQPQHF	TGCAGTGCTAGTTGGGGCCCGACGGCTCAGCCCCAGCATTTT
few	13	TRBV5-1	-	TRBJ1-1	CASSLVQDGEAFF	TGCGCCAGCAGCTTGGTGCAGGATGGTGAAGCTTTCTTT
-	15	TRBV20-1	TRBD2	TRBJ2-1	CSAWPYSGEGNEQFF	TGCAGTGCCTGGCCCTATAGCGGGGAGGGCAATGAGCAGTTCTTC
many	13	TRBV12-3/TRBV12-4	-	TRBJ1-6	CASTKVSRSPLHF	TGTGCCAGCACCAAGGTGTCACGGTCACCCCTCCACTTT
few	15	TRBV2	TRBD2	TRBJ2-3	CASRVLAGVGDTQYF	TGTGCCAGCAGGGTTCTAGCGGGAGTAGGAGATACGCAGTATTTT
many	14	TRBV20-1	TRBD2	TRBJ2-5	CSATSGGPQETQYF	TGCAGTGCTACTAGCGGGGGGCCACAAGAGACCCAGTACTTC
many	14	TRBV9	-	TRBJ2-3	CASSVNWAGDTQYF	TGTGCCAGCAGCGTAAACTGGGCAGGAGATACGCAGTATTTT
few	16	TRBV27	-	TRBJ1-6	CASSYLWAGSNSPLHF	TGTGCCAGCAGTTACCTTTGGGCCGGCAGTAATTCACCCCTCCACTTT
few	12	TRBV6-5	-	TRBJ1-5	CASRGAGQPQHF	TGTGCCAGCAGGGGAGCGGGTCAGCCCCAGCATTTT
many	13	TRBV5-1	-	TRBJ2-5	CASSFLSQETQYF	TGCGCCAGCAGCTTTCTCAGCCAAGAGACCCAGTACTTC
-	12	TRBV20-1	-	TRBJ2-7	CSALHPSYEQYF	TGCAGTGCTCTACATCCCTCCTACGAGCAGTACTTC
-	15	TRBV6-2/TRBV6-3	-	TRBJ2-1	CASSYAGQPHNEQFF	TGTGCCAGCAGCTACGCGGGACAGCCTCACAATGAGCAGTTCTTC
-	16	TRBV5-1	TRBD1	TRBJ2-7	CASSLSLGDRGAEQYF	TGCGCCAGCAGCTTGAGTCTTGGGGACAGGGGCGCGGAGCAGTACTTC
-	17	TRBV5-1	TRBD2	TRBJ2-3	CASSRWFKRGVTDTQYF	TGCGCCAGCAGCAGGTGGTTCAAGCGGGGGGTCACAGATACGCAGTATTTT
few	14	TRBV10-2	-	TRBJ1-1	CASSDRAGNTEAFF	TGCGCCAGCAGTGATCGGGCAGGGAACACTGAAGCTTTCTTT
many	11	TRBV7-9	-	TRBJ2-7	CASSLEHEQYF	TGTGCCAGCAGCTTAGAACACGAGCAGTACTTC
many	15	TRBV6-9	-	TRBJ1-4	CASSYSGRYNEKLFF	TGTGCCAGCAGTTATTCCGGCCGTTATAATGAAAAACTGTTTTTT
many	13	TRBV27	TRBD1	TRBJ2-7	CASSPGGAYEQYF	TGTGCCAGCAGTCCAGGGGGCGCTTACGAGCAGTACTTC
-	15	TRBV6-5	-	TRBJ1-5	CASSYSGQSNQPQHF	TGTGCCAGCAGTTACTCGGGCCAGTCGAATCAGCCCCAGCATTTT
many	11	TRBV18	-	TRBJ2-5	CASSPEDTQYF	TGTGCCAGCAGTCCTGAGGATACCCAGTACTTC
many	14	TRBV20-1	-	TRBJ1-5	CSAVWGGINQPQHF	TGCAGTGCCGTATGGGGGGGGATCAATCAGCCCCAGCATTTT
-	14	TRBV28	TRBD1	TRBJ1-5	CAGKRQGVNQPQHF	TGTGCCGGAAAAAGACAGGGGGTTAATCAGCCCCAGCATTTT
few	17	TRBV6-1	TRBD2	TRBJ2-1	CASSEGRGTSLFNEQFF	TGTGCCAGCAGTGAAGGGAGGGGGACTAGTCTCTTTAATGAGCAGTTCTTC
-	14	TRBV28	-	TRBJ1-1	CASSSGGPDTEAFF	TGTGCCAGCAGCTCGGGGGGGCCTGACACTGAAGCTTTCTTT
many	16	TRBV20-1	TRBD2	TRBJ2-1	CSARGASGSPYNEQFF	TGCAGTGCTAGAGGAGCTAGCGGGAGTCCCTACAATGAGCAGTTCTTC
many	14	TRBV6-5	-	TRBJ2-5	CASSSPSGGETQYF	TGTGCCAGCAGTTCACCCTCCGGTGGGGAGACCCAGTACTTC
-	15	TRBV10-3	-	TRBJ2-2	CAISGLDRLTGELFF	TGTGCCATCAGTGGGTTGGACAGACTAACCGGGGAGCTGTTTTTT
few	15	TRBV9	TRBD2	TRBJ2-1	CASSVGAGGYNEQFF	TGTGCCAGCAGCGTAGGGGCGGGGGGTTACAATGAGCAGTTCTTC
many	14	TRBV4-1	-	TRBJ1-1	CASSQVVGYTEAFF	TGCGCCAGCAGCCAAGTGGTGGGCTACACTGAAGCTTTCTTT
many	11	TRBV10-3	TRBD1	TRBJ2-4	CAISPGGIQYF	TGTGCCATCTCCCCAGGGGGCATTCAGTACTTC
few	15	TRBV7-8	TRBD2	TRBJ2-1	CASSPDRGGRNEQFF	TGTGCCAGCAGCCCCGACCGGGGGGGCCGCAATGAGCAGTTCTTC
many	15	TRBV28	TRBD1	TRBJ2-3	CASRWDRGWTDTQYF	TGTGCCAGCAGGTGGGACAGGGGGTGGACAGATACGCAGTATTTT
many	13	TRBV5-6	-	TRBJ1-2	CASSLAGNYGYTF	TGTGCCAGCAGTTTAGCAGGGAACTATGGCTACACCTTC
few	14	TRBV20-1	TRBD2	TRBJ2-3	CSARERLAVETQYF	TGCAGTGCTAGAGAGCGACTAGCGGTCGAGACGCAGTATTTT
-	14	TRBV2	TRBD2	TRBJ2-5	CASTGTRDPETQYF	TGTGCCAGCACCGGGACTAGGGATCCCGAGACCCAGTACTTC
few	14	TRBV5-8	TRBD1	TRBJ1-2	CASSYVPGQSPYTF	TGTGCCAGCAGTTACGTCCCGGGACAGAGCCCCTACACCTTC
few	13	TRBV12-3/TRBV12-4	-	TRBJ1-1	CASSFFAGTEAFF	TGTGCCAGCAGTTTTTTCGCGGGAACTGAAGCTTTCTTT
many	15	TRBV10-3	-	TRBJ1-1	CAISEGSLESTEAFF	TGTGCCATCAGTGAAGGTAGCCTAGAATCCACTGAAGCTTTCTTT
few	16	TRBV28	-	TRBJ2-5	CASSLFLSGAPETQYF	TGTGCCAGCAGTTTGTTCCTTTCGGGGGCCCCGGAGACCCAGTACTTC
many	14	TRBV29-1	-	TRBJ1-5	CSVEDRPGGQPQHF	TGCAGCGTTGAAGATCGTCCGGGAGGACAGCCCCAGCATTTT
-	14	TRBV7-9	-	TRBJ1-1	CASSLAQGKSAAFF	TGTGCCAGCAGCTTAGCCCAGGGCAAGTCAGCAGCTTTCTTT
many	11	TRBV7-2	-	TRBJ2-2	CASSPRTRLFF	TGTGCCAGCAGCCCCCGGACACGGCTGTTTTTT
many	14	TRBV28	TRBD1	TRBJ1-1	CASNPPGQYTEAFF	TGTGCCAGCAACCCTCCGGGACAGTACACTGAAGCTTTCTTT
many	16	TRBV11-2	TRBD2	TRBJ2-1	CASSLTGTSGGSEQFF	TGTGCCAGCAGCTTAACCGGGACTAGCGGGGGCAGTGAGCAGTTCTTC
many	13	TRBV28	-	TRBJ2-1	CASSPVLRNEQFF	TGTGCCAGCAGTCCCGTCCTCCGCAATGAGCAGTTCTTC